This T cell receptor (beta chain) was sequenced in a study of cytomegalovirus exposure and HLA in healthy donors. The germline V gene has CDR1 SQVTM and CDR2 ANQGSEA. The CDR3 runs to 13 residues. The V end lost 4 bases, the J end lost 4 bases, and 11 bases lay between the germline ends. Both 60 Vbeta primers and 13 Jbeta primers went into the PCR. Sequencing was performed with immunoSEQ multiplex PCR; in TCRdb, only in-frame clones are kept and a portion is missing. Of roughly 90,000 clones in the sample, around 68% were seen once. Regarding the study as a whole: Later, an analysis showed that TCR beta chains associated with HLA were more clonally expanded than others that were equally common.

As regards this clone: The antigen remains unidentified.

Source material: PBMCs. The J gene is TRBJ2-1, the V gene TRBV29-1; a weak D match, TRBD2 (5 bases). The receptor was isolated from a man aged 25-45 years in good health and CMV-seropositive. CDR3 DNA sequence: TGCAGCGTTGGGAGGTCGGGGTACAATGAGCAGTTCTTC. It codes for CSVGRSGYNEQFF.